These 31 T cell receptor beta chains were sequenced from one sample in a study of metastatic and nonmetastatic thyroid tumors. The entire patient cohort was treatment-naive prior to thyroid surgery. MiXCR was used by TCRdb to re-call the PCR reads. The data show almost 35,000 clones, with about a sixth seen just once and around 3.7% held by the top ten. The sequencing sample was made of blood. All receptors come from a female donor with papillary thyroid cancer or a benign thyroid nodule (not recorded which). Some clones in this sample may be carry-over from other donors' samples.

CDR3 protein: CASSFCNEQFF. Here the CDR3 DNA reads TGTGCCAGCAGTTTCTGTAATGAGCAGTTCTTC. The rearrangement joins TRBV12-3 or TRBV12-4 to TRBJ2-1; D uncertain. Trimming shortened V by 3 bases and J by 7 bases, and 4 bases separated the two germline ends. This CDR3 spans 11 amino acids.

This clone was counted many times. The rearrangement uses TRBV7-2 and TRBJ2-2; D remains ambiguous. V lost 11 bases and J lost 4, with 14 bases in between. Germline V CDR1 and CDR2: SGHTA, FQGNSA. CDR3 length: 13 amino acids. Here the CDR3 DNA reads TGTGCCTCCAGAAGAGTAGGCACCGGGGAGCTGTTTTTT. Amino acid sequence: CASRRVGTGELFF.

This clone was recorded many times. The gene calls are TRBV6-1 and TRBJ1-1; D is unresolved. This CDR3 has 13 amino acids. Per germline, CDR1 MNHNS and CDR2 SASEGT. The ends were cut back, 2 bases at V and 8 bases at J, with 12 bases in the middle. CDR3 amino acids: CASSEQSTLEAFF. CDR3 in DNA: TGTGCCAGCAGTGAACAGTCGACACTGGAAGCTTTCTTT.

This clone has a count of ten or more. The gene calls are TRBV28 and TRBJ1-1; D might be TRBD1 (5 bases). CDR1 and CDR2 (germline): MDHEN, SYDVKM. The CDR3 runs 13 residues. The ends were cut back, 8 bases at V and 1 base at J, with 11 bases in the middle. The CDR3 DNA is TGTGCCAGCGGGACGGCCCCGAACACTGAAGCTTTCTTT. Its protein is CASGTAPNTEAFF.

The table lists this clone with many counts. This may come from a read error, since a much larger clone is one base off. The sample contains more than one DNA sequence encoding this CDR3. The J gene is TRBJ2-3, the V gene TRBV20-1, with 11 bases that match TRBD2. The CDR3 covers 17 residues. V shed 8 bases, J shed 6 bases, and the junction held 19 bases outside the gene matches. Germline loops: CDR1 DFQATT, CDR2 SNEGSKA (reference sequence). The CDR3 DNA follows: TGCAGTCTGAAGACGGTAACGGGACTAGCGGTCGGTGATACGCAGTATTTT. Translating gives CSLKTVTGLAVGDTQYF.

This clone has a count of ten or more. The chain employs TRBV4-1 and TRBJ2-7; TRBD2 matches 9 bases. The germline CDR1 and CDR2 sequences are MGHRA and YSYEKL. With V trimmed by 3 bases and J by 1 base, 16 bases remained unmatched. This CDR3 is built from 19 residues. The CDR3 DNA sequence: TGCGCCAGCAGCCAGGTAATCCACCTTAGTGCGGGAGGGTCCTACGAGCAGTACTTC. Its protein product is CASSQVIHLSAGGSYEQYF.

This clone was detected many times. V usage is TRBV28 and J usage is TRBJ2-7, with D perhaps TRBD1 (5 bases). This CDR3 is built from 12 residues. Trimming left V 2 bases short and J 11 bases short, with 13 bases between. CDR1 and CDR2 (germline): MDHEN, SYDVKM. DNA of the CDR3: TGTGCCAGCAGTTTACCGACAGCAAGGGAGTACTTC. As protein: CASSLPTAREYF. Complete variable domain (other parts from reference TRBV28 and TRBJ2-7): DVKVTQSSRYLVKRTGEKVFLECVQDMDHENMFWYRQDPGLGLRLIYFSYDVKMKEKGDIPEGYSVSREKKERFSLILESASTNQTSMYLCASSLPTAREYFGPGTRLTVT.

The rearrangement uses TRBV25-1 and TRBJ1-2; D might be TRBD1 (5 bases). V shed 6 bases and J shed 2 bases, with 7 bases lying between them. This CDR3 is 12 amino acids long. Germline V gene sequence: CDR1 MGHDK, CDR2 SYGVNS. The CDR3 is CASREGNYGYTF. The CDR3 DNA follows: TGTGCCAGCAGAGAGGGGAACTATGGCTACACCTTC.

This clone was detected many times. The chain employs TRBV7-2 and TRBJ2-1, with a tentative D call TRBD2 (6 bases). V gave up 4 bases and J gave up 4 bases, with 20 bases separating them. CDR3 length: 17 residues. Germline V gives CDR1 SGHTA, CDR2 FQGNSA. DNA of the CDR3: TGTGCCAGCAGCTCCAGTTTCGATAGCGGACGTTACAATGAGCAGTTCTTC. It encodes CASSSSFDSGRYNEQFF.

The table lists this clone with a few counts. This chain links TRBV6-1 with TRBJ1-6; D is undetermined. Looked up from germline, CDR1 is MNHNS and CDR2 is SASEGT. The CDR3 runs 15 residues. Trimming shortened V by 8 bases and J by 10 bases, and 21 bases separated the two germline ends. The chain's CDR3 is CASAWLDNPYSPLHF. For the CDR3, the DNA is TGTGCCAGCGCGTGGCTGGATAACCCTTACTCACCCCTCCACTTT.

This clone was recorded many times. The junction and the germline gene differ at one end; a read error may be behind it. The identical CDR3 is also encoded by other nucleotide sequences in the sample. This chain uses TRBV6-2 or TRBV6-3 with TRBJ2-3; 8 nucleotides align to TRBD1. There are 15 residues in the CDR3. Germline CDR1 and CDR2: MNHEY and SVGEGT. The CDR3 sequence is CASTRGRDSTDTQYF. In DNA, the CDR3 is TGTGCCAGCACCAGGGGGCGGGATAGCACGGATACGCAGTATTTT.

This clone was detected ten times or more. The J gene is TRBJ1-2, the V gene TRBV6-1; 9 bases are a match to TRBD1. There are 15 residues in the CDR3. Trimming took 6 bases from V and 4 from J; bases not matched to a gene: 9. Germline V gene data show CDR1 as MNHNS and CDR2 as SASEGT. The CDR3 bases are TGTGCCAGCAGACCAAATCACAGGGGGCTCTATGGCTACACCTTC. Protein: CASRPNHRGLYGYTF.

This clone was seen repeatedly, ten times or more. This sequence joins TRBV27 and TRBJ1-4; 7 bases align to TRBD1. V lost 4 bases and J lost 7; bases outside the gene matches: 6. CDR1 and CDR2 (germline): MNHEY, SMNVEV (reference sequence). CDR3 length: 14 amino acids. The CDR3 DNA sequence: TGTGCCAGCAGTTCGGCCAGGGGGGCTGAAAAACTGTTTTTT. It specifies CASSSARGAEKLFF.

This clone has ten or more counts. The chain couples TRBV15 to TRBJ1-5; tentative D call: TRBD1 (5 bases). With 0 bases removed from V and 3 bases from J, the gap between germline ends came to 9 bases. Germline CDR1 is LNHNV and CDR2 is YYDKDF (reference sequence). This CDR3 spans 15 amino acids. CDR3 amino acids: CATSRDQGNNQPQHF. The CDR3 nucleotides are TGTGCCACCAGCAGAGACCAGGGTAACAATCAGCCCCAGCATTTT.

This clone was counted at least ten times. The chain employs TRBV19 and TRBJ2-5; a weak D match, TRBD2 (5 bases). The CDR3 is 14 amino acids. Between the trimmed V and J ends, which lost 6 bases and 5 bases, there was a span of 16 bases. Germline V gene sequence: CDR1 LNHDA, CDR2 SQIVND (reference sequence). The CDR3 protein is CASRPDTEVETQYF. CDR3 DNA sequence: TGTGCCAGTAGACCTGACACGGAGGTGGAGACCCAGTACTTC.

This clone showed up many times. The rearrangement joins TRBV20-1 to TRBJ2-7; 9 nucleotides match TRBD2. CDR3 length: 15 amino acids. Trimming took 0 bases from V and 3 from J; bases not matched to a gene: 6. Germline values: CDR1 DFQATT, CDR2 SNEGSKA (reference sequence). This chain's CDR3 is CSARDGEREVYEQYF. The CDR3 bases are TGCAGTGCTAGAGATGGGGAGCGGGAGGTCTACGAGCAGTACTTC.

There are many counts of this clone. This sequence joins TRBV7-9 and TRBJ1-5; D gene unclear. The germline V and J ends were trimmed by 1 base and 5 bases, with 9 bases remaining between them. This CDR3 has 14 residues. Germline V CDR1 and CDR2: SEHNR, FQNEAQ (reference sequence). The chain's CDR3 is CASSLGGRDQPQHF. CDR3 coding DNA: TGTGCCAGCAGCTTAGGGGGAAGGGATCAGCCCCAGCATTTT.

In its sample, this clone was seen many times. The genes are TRBV6-1 and TRBJ1-1; D uncertain. Trimming shortened V by 8 bases and J by 1 base, and 14 bases separated the two germline ends. In germline, CDR1 is MNHNS, CDR2 SASEGT. The CDR3 has 14 amino acids. CDR3 sequence: CASGKWRQNTEAFF. CDR3 nucleotides: TGTGCCAGCGGAAAGTGGAGACAGAACACTGAAGCTTTCTTT.

A note on this clone: One junction end disagrees with the germline gene, perhaps due to a read error. The chain is built from TRBV19 and TRBJ1-2; D possibly corresponds to TRBD1 (5 bases). The CDR3 loop spans 15 amino acids. Germline V CDR1 and CDR2: LNHDA, SQIVND (reference sequence). This CDR3 is CASSMPKGPGYGSTF. The DNA of the CDR3 is TGTGCCAGTAGTATGCCAAAGGGACCGGGGTATGGCTCCACATTC.

This clone occurred many times. A much larger clone lies one base from this, so it may be a read error. The V and J genes are TRBV30 and TRBJ2-5; D perhaps matches TRBD1 (6 bases). This CDR3 spans 11 amino acids. Germline V CDR1 and CDR2: GTSNPN, SVGIG (reference sequence). The CDR3 region is CAWGGQGTQYF. DNA of the CDR3: TGTGCCTGGGGGGGACAAGGGACCCAGTACTTC.

The chain carries TRBV28 and TRBJ2-2; tentatively, D is TRBD2 (6 bases). This CDR3 has 16 amino acids. CDR1 is MDHEN and CDR2 is SYDVKM in the germline V gene. V lost 5 bases and J lost 4, with 17 bases in between. The CDR3 protein is CASSDPLGGSTGELFF. The CDR3 nucleotides read TGTGCCAGCAGTGACCCTTTGGGAGGTTCCACCGGGGAGCTGTTTTTT.

In its sample, this clone was seen many times. The junction and the germline gene differ at one end; a read error may be behind it. The rearrangement links TRBV27 to TRBJ2-3; 12 bases are shared with TRBD2. The germline V gene has CDR1 MNHEY and CDR2 SMNVEV (reference sequence). The CDR3 is 15 amino acids. DNA for the CDR3: TGTGCCATCAGTAAACTGGCTAGCGGGAGGGGGGGGCAGTATTTT. Protein: CAISKLASGRGGQYF.

This clone was recorded at least ten times. The chain couples TRBV7-3 to TRBJ2-1; 9 nucleotides line up with TRBD2. This CDR3 contains 15 residues. V shed 5 bases, J shed 4 bases, and the junction held 6 bases outside the gene matches. The germline gives CDR1 SGHTA, CDR2 FQGTGA. CDR3 nucleotides: TGTGCCAGCAGCCAGACAAGCGGGGGGTACAATGAGCAGTTCTTC. It yields the protein CASSQTSGGYNEQFF.

Within the sample, this clone is medium-sized. This chain links TRBV20-1 with TRBJ1-1; D not certain. The CDR3 is made up of 12 amino acids. The germline CDR1 and CDR2 sequences are DFQATT and SNEGSKA (reference sequence). Trimming stripped 7 bases from V and 4 bases from J, with 13 bases between. The CDR3 DNA reads TGCAGTGGTAGGATAGCTACCACTGAAGCTTTCTTT. This encodes CSGRIATTEAFF.

This clone came up many times. The gene calls are TRBV10-3 and TRBJ2-1; no clear D gene. Trimming left V 7 bases short and J 0 bases short, with 7 bases between. Germline CDR1 and CDR2: ENHRY and SYGVKD. This CDR3 is 13 amino acids long. Written as DNA, the CDR3 is TGTGCCATCACTACTAACTCCTACAATGAGCAGTTCTTC. As protein: CAITTNSYNEQFF.

With respect to this clone: This may come from a read error, since a much larger clone is one base off. The chain links TRBV20-1 to TRBJ2-2; unclear D gene. The CDR3 extends over 16 amino acids. V was shortened by 1 base and J by 4 bases, with 16 bases between the two germline ends. Germline V CDR1 and CDR2: DFQATT, SNEGSKA (reference sequence). The CDR3: CSARVCVVSLTGELFF. The DNA of the CDR3 is TGCAGTGCTAGAGTTTGTGTAGTCAGTCTCACCGGGGAGCTGTTTTTT.

This clone has at least ten counts. V usage is TRBV28 and J usage is TRBJ2-4; D call uncertain. V was pared by 6 bases and J by 0 bases, with 3 bases between. This CDR3 spans 12 amino acids. In germline, CDR1 is MDHEN, CDR2 SYDVKM. The CDR3 loop reads CASSPAKNIQYF. The CDR3 DNA is TGTGCCAGCAGCCCAGCCAAAAACATTCAGTACTTC.

V and J are TRBV11-3 and TRBJ2-3; 9 bases agree with TRBD1. This CDR3 has 15 amino acids. V lost 5 bases and J lost 3; bases outside the gene matches: 6. CDR1 is SGHNT, CDR2 YENEEA, per germline. The CDR3 nucleotides are TGTGCCAGCAGCCCCGGGACAGGGTGGACAGATACGCAGTATTTT. Translation gives CASSPGTGWTDTQYF.

This clone was counted ten times or more. The V gene is TRBV7-8, the J gene TRBJ2-1; D unclear. This CDR3 region has 15 residues. Deletions cut 3 bases from V and 3 bases from J, with 12 bases between. Looked up from germline, CDR1 is SGHVS and CDR2 is FQNEAQ. The CDR3: CASSLYSGNYNEQFF. CDR3 coding DNA: TGTGCCAGCAGCTTGTACTCCGGAAACTACAATGAGCAGTTCTTC.

This clone was seen many times. The chain uses TRBV10-2 and TRBJ1-1; D is uncertain. Per the germline V gene, CDR1 is WSHSY and CDR2 is SAAADI. The CDR3 loop spans 15 amino acids. V shed 0 bases and J shed 1 base, with 9 bases lying between them. CDR3: CASSESVLQNTEAFF. CDR3 in DNA: TGCGCCAGCAGTGAGTCGGTCCTTCAGAACACTGAAGCTTTCTTT.

This clone was observed at least ten times. The chain is built from TRBV18 and TRBJ1-5; D is undetermined. From germline, CDR1 is KGHSH and CDR2 LQKENI. There are 15 residues in the CDR3. Trimming shortened V by 2 bases and J by 4 bases, and 12 bases separated the two germline ends. CDR3 DNA: TGTGCCAGCTCACCAAGGAAAAGGGAGAATCAGCCCCAGCATTTT. Its protein is CASSPRKRENQPQHF. Full variable domain (missing parts from reference TRBV18 and TRBJ1-5): NAGVMQNPRHLVRRRGQEARLRCSPMKGHSHVYWYRQLPEEGLKFMVYLQKENIIDESGMPKERFSAEFPKEGPSILRIQQVVRGDSAAYFCASSPRKRENQPQHFGDGTRLSIL.